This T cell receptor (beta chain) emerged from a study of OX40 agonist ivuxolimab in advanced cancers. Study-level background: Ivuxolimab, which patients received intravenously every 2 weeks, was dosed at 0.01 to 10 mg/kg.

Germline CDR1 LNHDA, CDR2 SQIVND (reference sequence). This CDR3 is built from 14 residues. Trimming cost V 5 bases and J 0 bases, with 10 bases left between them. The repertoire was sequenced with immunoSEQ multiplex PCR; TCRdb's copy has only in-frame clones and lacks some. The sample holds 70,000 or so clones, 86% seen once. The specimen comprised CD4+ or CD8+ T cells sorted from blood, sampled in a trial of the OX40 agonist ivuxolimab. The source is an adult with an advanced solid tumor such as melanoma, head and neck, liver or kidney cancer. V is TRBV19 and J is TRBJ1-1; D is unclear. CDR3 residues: CASSSFVMNTEAFF. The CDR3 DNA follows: TGTGCCAGTAGTTCGTTTGTCATGAACACTGAAGCTTTCTTT.